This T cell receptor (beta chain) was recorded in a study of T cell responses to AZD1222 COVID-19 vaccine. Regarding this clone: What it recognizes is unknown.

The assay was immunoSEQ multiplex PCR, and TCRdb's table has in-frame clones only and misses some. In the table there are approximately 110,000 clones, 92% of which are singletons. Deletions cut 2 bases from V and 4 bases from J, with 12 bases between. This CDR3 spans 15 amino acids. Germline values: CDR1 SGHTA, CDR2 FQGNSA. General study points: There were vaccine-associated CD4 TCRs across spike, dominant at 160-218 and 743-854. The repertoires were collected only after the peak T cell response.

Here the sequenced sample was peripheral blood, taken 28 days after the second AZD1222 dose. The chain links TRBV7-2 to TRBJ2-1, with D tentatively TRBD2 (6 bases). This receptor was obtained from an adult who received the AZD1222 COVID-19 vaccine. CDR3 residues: CASSLSTGVYNEQFF. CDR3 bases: TGTGCCAGCAGCTTAAGTACGGGGGTTTACAATGAGCAGTTCTTC. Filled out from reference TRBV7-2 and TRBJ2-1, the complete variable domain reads GAGVSQSPSNKVTEKGKDVELRCDPISGHTALYWYRQSLGQGLEFLIYFQGNSAPDKSGLPSDRFSAERTGGSVSTLTIQRTQQEDSAVYLCASSLSTGVYNEQFFGPGTRLTVL.